The clone carrying this TCR beta chain turned up a few times. This entry comes from a study of read filtering for tumor transcriptome and immune sequencing. V trimming: 6 bases; J trimming: 5 bases; junction bases outside the gene matches: 6. There are 13 residues in the CDR3. Germline CDR1 and CDR2: MDHEN and SYDVKM. From roughly 400 ng of RNA, a library with molecular barcoded alpha/delta and beta/gamma adaptors was made. TCRdb re-called the reads with MiXCR, one entry per CDR3 protein. Of some 2,500 distinct CDR3 sequences listed, over 50% are singletons. The sequencing sample was made of a population of CD138-negative cells sorted from bone marrow. The sequence was obtained from a donor aged 40 or over with multiple myeloma. This table probably holds off-target reads from a library built for another chain. The rearrangement joins TRBV28 to TRBJ2-5; TRBD1 aligns across 7 bases. The CDR3 nucleotides are TGTGCCAGCAGCCCCGACAGGGTGGAGACCCAGTACTTC. Protein: CASSPDRVETQYF.